This T cell receptor (beta chain) originates from a study of cytotoxic CD8 clonotypes in ibrutinib-treated CLL. Study context: Response samples were obtained once patients had received a median approximately 11 months of treatment, range 6 to 36.

Details on this clone: The target antigen is unknown.

Germline V gene data show CDR1 as SEHNR and CDR2 as FQNEAQ (reference sequence). Trimming took 4 bases from V and 1 from J, leaving 12 bases between them. This CDR3 region has 15 residues. Notes on the study in general: Before falling back toward baseline at progression, clonality had risen at the time of ibrutinib response.

This table comes from immunoSEQ multiplex PCR, and its TCRdb copy is limited to in-frame clones, with some not included. This table holds fewer than 150,000 clones, less than 90% found once. The chain couples TRBV7-9 to TRBJ2-3; D possibly matches TRBD1 or TRBD2 (5 bases each). Sample: PBMCs, taken after 24 months of ibrutinib treatment. This TCR came from a human donor with chronic lymphocytic leukemia. CDR3 nucleotide sequence: TGTGCCAGCAGCTCTAGGGGTAGCGGCACAGATACGCAGTATTTT. Amino acids: CASSSRGSGTDTQYF.